The next 3 T cell receptor beta chains were all read from a single sample in a study of early T cells in non-severe SARS-CoV-2 infection. TCRdb processed the 5' RACE reads anew with MiXCR; each CDR3 protein has one entry. Of 65,000 to 75,000 distinct CDR3 sequences listed, roughly 12% are singletons. Material for sequencing was whole blood. The receptors originated from an adult who was a healthcare worker with PCR-confirmed SARS-CoV-2 infection or an uninfected control (not recorded which).

This clonotype occurred many times. CDR3 sequence reads: CASSRPGDTQYF. In DNA, the CDR3 is TGTGCCAGCAGCAGGCCGGGAGATACGCAGTATTTT. V gene TRBV11-2 combines with J gene TRBJ2-3; unclear D gene. This CDR3 contains 12 residues. Germline CDR1 is SGHAT and CDR2 is FQNNGV. V lost 5 bases, J lost 5 bases, and 8 bases lay in between.

This chain joins TRBV10-2 and TRBJ2-5; 8 nucleotides line up with TRBD1. The CDR3 covers 15 residues. Germline lookup yields CDR1 WSHSY and CDR2 SAAADI. J gave up 6 bases and V 5 bases, and 11 bases lay outside the gene matches. CDR3 sequence: CASSPSQGQGQTQYF. In DNA form, the CDR3 reads TGCGCCAGCAGTCCAAGTCAAGGACAGGGTCAGACCCAGTACTTC.

This clonotype turned up a few times. The rearrangement uses TRBV2 and TRBJ2-5; perhaps D is TRBD1 or TRBD2 (5 bases each). CDR1 and CDR2 from the germline V gene are SNHLY and FYNNEI. This CDR3 spans 14 amino acids. Trimming removed 6 bases from V and 4 bases from J, with 15 bases in between. The CDR3 is CASSPHSGGETQYF. The CDR3 DNA sequence: TGTGCCAGCAGCCCCCACAGTGGGGGAGAGACCCAGTACTTC.